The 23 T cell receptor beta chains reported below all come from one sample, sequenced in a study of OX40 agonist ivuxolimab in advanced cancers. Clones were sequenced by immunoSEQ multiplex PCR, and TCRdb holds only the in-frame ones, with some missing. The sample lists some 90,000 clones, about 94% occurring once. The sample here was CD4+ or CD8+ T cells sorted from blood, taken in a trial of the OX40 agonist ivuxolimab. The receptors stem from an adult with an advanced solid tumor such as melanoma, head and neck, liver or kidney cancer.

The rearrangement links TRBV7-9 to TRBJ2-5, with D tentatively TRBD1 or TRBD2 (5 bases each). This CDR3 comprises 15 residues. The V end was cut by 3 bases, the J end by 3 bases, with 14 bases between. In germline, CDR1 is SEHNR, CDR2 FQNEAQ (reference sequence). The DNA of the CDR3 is TGTGCCAGCAGCTTCGGCTCCGGGACGAAAGAGACCCAGTACTTC. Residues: CASSFGSGTKETQYF. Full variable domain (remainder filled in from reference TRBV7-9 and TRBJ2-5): DTGVSQNPRHKITKRGQNVTFRCDPISEHNRLYWYRQTLGQGPEFLTYFQNEAQLEKSRLLSDRFSAERPKGSFSTLEIQRTEQGDSAMYLCASSFGSGTKETQYFGPGTRLLVL.

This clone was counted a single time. The CDR3 DNA reads TGTGCCTGGAGAGGCGGGGGGGTGATTGACACTGAAGCTTTCTTT. Its protein product is CAWRGGGVIDTEAFF. This chain connects TRBV30 to TRBJ1-1, with D tentatively TRBD1 (5 bases). This CDR3 spans 15 amino acids. Trimming took off 3 bases at V and 3 bases at J, with 17 bases between the two ends. Per germline, CDR1 GTSNPN and CDR2 SVGIG (reference sequence). Drawing the rest from reference TRBV30 and TRBJ1-1, the complete variable domain is SQTIHQWPATLVQPVGSPLSLECTVEGTSNPNLYWYRQAAGRGLQLLFYSVGIGQISSEVPQNLSASRPQDRQFILSSKKLLLSDSGFYLCAWRGGGVIDTEAFFGQGTRLTVV.

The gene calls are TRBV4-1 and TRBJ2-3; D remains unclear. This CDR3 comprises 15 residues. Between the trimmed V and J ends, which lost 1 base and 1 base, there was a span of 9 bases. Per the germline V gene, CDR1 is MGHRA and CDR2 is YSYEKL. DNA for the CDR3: TGCGCCAGCAGCCAAGGACCCGTGGGCACAGATACGCAGTATTTT. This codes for CASSQGPVGTDTQYF.

Here the CDR3 reads CASRDTGNTEAFF. CDR3 DNA: TGTGCCAGCAGAGATACGGGGAACACTGAAGCTTTCTTT. The chain combines TRBV6-4 with TRBJ1-1; D not certain. The CDR3 is 13 residues long. The germline V and J ends were trimmed by 6 bases and 1 base, with 9 bases remaining between them. Per germline, CDR1 MRHNA and CDR2 SNTAGT.

The CDR3 is CASSFWTGNEQFF. CDR3 DNA sequence: TGTGCCAGCAGTTTCTGGACAGGGAATGAGCAGTTCTTC. V and J are TRBV28 and TRBJ2-1; 8 positions agree with TRBD1. V lost 3 bases and J lost 7; bases outside the gene matches: 2. Per the germline V gene, CDR1 is MDHEN and CDR2 is SYDVKM. The CDR3 extends over 13 amino acids. Full variable domain (outside the CDR3, taken from reference TRBV28 and TRBJ2-1): DVKVTQSSRYLVKRTGEKVFLECVQDMDHENMFWYRQDPGLGLRLIYFSYDVKMKEKGDIPEGYSVSREKKERFSLILESASTNQTSMYLCASSFWTGNEQFFGPGTRLTVL.

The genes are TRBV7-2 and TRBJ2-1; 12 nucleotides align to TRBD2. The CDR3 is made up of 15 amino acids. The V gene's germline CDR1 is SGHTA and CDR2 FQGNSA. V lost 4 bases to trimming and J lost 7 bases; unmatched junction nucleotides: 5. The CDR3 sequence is CASSSGLAGKNEQFF. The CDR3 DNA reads TGTGCCAGCAGCTCAGGACTAGCGGGGAAGAATGAGCAGTTCTTC.

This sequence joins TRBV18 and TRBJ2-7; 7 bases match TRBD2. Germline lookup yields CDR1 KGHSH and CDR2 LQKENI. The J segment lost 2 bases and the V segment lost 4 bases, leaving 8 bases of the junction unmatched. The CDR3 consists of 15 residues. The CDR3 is CASSQSTGGPYEQYF. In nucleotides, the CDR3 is TGTGCCAGCTCACAGTCGACGGGAGGCCCCTACGAGCAGTACTTC.

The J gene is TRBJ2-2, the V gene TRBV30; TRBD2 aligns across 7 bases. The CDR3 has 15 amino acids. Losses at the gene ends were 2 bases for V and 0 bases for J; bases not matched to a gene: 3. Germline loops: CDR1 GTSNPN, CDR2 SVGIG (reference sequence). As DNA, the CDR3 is TGTGCCTGGAGTCCCCTAGCGGCGAACACCGGGGAGCTGTTTTTT. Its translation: CAWSPLAANTGELFF.

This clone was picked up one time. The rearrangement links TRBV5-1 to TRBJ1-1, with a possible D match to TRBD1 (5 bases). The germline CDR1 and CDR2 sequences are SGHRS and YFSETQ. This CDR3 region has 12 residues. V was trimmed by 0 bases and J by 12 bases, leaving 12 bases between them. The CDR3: CASSLAPGETFF. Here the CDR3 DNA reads TGCGCCAGCAGCTTGGCCCCGGGGGAAACTTTCTTT.

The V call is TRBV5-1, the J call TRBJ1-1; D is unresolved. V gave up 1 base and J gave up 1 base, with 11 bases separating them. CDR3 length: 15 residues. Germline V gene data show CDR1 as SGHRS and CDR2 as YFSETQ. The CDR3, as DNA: TGCGCCAGCAGCTTGAGGCAGCCAGCGAACACTGAAGCTTTCTTT. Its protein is CASSLRQPANTEAFF. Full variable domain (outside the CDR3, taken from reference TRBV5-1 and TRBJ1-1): KAGVTQTPRYLIKTRGQQVTLSCSPISGHRSVSWYQQTPGQGLQFLFEYFSETQRNKGNFPGRFSGRQFSNSRSEMNVSTLELGDSALYLCASSLRQPANTEAFFGQGTRLTVV.

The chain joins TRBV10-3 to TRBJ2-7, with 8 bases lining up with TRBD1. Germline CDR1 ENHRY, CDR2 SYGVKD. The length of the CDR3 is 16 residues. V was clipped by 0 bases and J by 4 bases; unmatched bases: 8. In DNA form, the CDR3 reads TGTGCCATCAGTGAGTCCGGGACAGGACTGACATACGAGCAGTACTTC. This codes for CAISESGTGLTYEQYF.

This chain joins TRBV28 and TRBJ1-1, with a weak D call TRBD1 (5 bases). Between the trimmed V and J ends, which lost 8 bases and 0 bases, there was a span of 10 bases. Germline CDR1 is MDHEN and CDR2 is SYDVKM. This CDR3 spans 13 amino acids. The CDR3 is CASFGAMNTEAFF. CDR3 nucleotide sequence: TGTGCCAGCTTTGGGGCCATGAACACTGAAGCTTTCTTT.

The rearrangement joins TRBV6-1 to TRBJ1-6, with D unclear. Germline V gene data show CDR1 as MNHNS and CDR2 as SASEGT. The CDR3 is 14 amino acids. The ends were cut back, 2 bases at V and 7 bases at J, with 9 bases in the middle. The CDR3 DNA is TGTGCCAGCAGTGAACGGCAGGTGAATTCACCCCTCCACTTT. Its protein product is CASSERQVNSPLHF.

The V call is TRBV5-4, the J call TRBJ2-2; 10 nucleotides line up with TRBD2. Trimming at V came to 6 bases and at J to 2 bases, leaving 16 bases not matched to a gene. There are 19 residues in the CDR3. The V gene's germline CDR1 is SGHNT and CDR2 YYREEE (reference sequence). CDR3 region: CASKGPAHRTSGNTGELFF. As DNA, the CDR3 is TGTGCCAGCAAGGGCCCCGCCCATCGGACTAGCGGAAACACCGGGGAGCTGTTTTTT.

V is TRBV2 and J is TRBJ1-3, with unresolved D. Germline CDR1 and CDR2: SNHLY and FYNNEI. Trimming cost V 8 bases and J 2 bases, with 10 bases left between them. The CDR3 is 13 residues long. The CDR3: CASRPDPGNTIYF. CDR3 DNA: TGTGCCAGCCGGCCAGACCCTGGAAACACCATATATTTT.

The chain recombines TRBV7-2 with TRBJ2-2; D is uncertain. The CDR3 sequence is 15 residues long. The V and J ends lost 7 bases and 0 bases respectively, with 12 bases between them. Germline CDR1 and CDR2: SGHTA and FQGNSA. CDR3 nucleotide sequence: TGTGCCAGCACCCCTACGAGAGCGAACACCGGGGAGCTGTTTTTT. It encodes CASTPTRANTGELFF.

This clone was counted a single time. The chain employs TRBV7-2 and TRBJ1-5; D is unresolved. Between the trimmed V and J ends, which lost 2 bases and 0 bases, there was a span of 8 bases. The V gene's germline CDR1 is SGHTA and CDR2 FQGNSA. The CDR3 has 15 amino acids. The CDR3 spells CASSLSQGSNQPQHF. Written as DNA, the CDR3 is TGTGCCAGCAGCTTATCCCAAGGTAGCAATCAGCCCCAGCATTTT. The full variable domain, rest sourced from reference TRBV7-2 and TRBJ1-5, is GAGVSQSPSNKVTEKGKDVELRCDPISGHTALYWYRQSLGQGLEFLIYFQGNSAPDKSGLPSDRFSAERTGGSVSTLTIQRTQQEDSAVYLCASSLSQGSNQPQHFGDGTRLSIL.

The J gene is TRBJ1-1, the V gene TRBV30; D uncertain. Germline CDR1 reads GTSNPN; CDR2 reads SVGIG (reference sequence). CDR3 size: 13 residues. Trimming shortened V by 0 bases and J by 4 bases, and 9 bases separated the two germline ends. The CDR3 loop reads CAWSVGSRTEAFF. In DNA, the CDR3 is TGTGCCTGGAGTGTAGGGTCCCGCACTGAAGCTTTCTTT.

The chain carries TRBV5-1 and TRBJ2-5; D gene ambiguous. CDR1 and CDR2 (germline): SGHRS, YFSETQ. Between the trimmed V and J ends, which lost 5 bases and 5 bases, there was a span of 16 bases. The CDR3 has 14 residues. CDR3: CASSLRVGSETQYF. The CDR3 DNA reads TGCGCCAGCAGTCTTCGAGTGGGATCTGAGACCCAGTACTTC.

The chain's CDR3 is CASSPGQGNQPQHF. The CDR3 nucleotides read TGTGCCAGCAGCCCCGGACAGGGCAATCAGCCCCAGCATTTT. V gene TRBV7-8 combines with J gene TRBJ1-5; 7 positions agree with TRBD1. V was clipped by 5 bases and J by 2 bases; unmatched bases: 3. Per germline, CDR1 SGHVS and CDR2 FQNEAQ. This CDR3 contains 14 residues.

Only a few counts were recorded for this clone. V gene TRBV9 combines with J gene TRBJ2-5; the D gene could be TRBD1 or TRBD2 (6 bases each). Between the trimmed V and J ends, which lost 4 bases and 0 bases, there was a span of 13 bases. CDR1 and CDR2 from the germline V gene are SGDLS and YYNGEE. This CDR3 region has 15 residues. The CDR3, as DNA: TGTGCCAGCAGCCCCCAAGGGGGGAACCAAGAGACCCAGTACTTC. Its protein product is CASSPQGGNQETQYF.

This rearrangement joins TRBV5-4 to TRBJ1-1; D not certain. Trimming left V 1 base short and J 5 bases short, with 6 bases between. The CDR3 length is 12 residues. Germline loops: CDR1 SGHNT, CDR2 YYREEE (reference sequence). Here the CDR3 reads CASSLYQTEAFF. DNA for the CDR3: TGTGCCAGCAGCTTGTACCAAACTGAAGCTTTCTTT.

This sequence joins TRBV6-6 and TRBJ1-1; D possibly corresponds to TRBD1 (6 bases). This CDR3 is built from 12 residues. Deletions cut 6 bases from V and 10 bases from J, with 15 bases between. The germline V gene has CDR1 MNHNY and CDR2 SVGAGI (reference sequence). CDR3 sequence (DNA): TGTGCCAGCAGAGATCCACGGGGGGCAGCTTTCTTT. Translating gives CASRDPRGAAFF.